What follows are 23 T cell receptor beta chains derived from one specimen sequenced in a study of Ad26.COV2.S vaccination and SARS-CoV-2 variants. Assay used: immunoSEQ multiplex PCR; TCRdb lists only in-frame clones, some missing. The repertoire holds under 250,000 clones, approximately 88% seen once, with nearly 3% in the top ten. Treatment here: around 19 received Ad26.COV2.S at low or high dose, single or two shots; about 5 received placebo; per-sample allocation not given. Samples came from day 63 after the first vaccine or placebo injection. The specimen was peripheral blood, collected in a trial of Ad26.COV2.S vaccine versus placebo. The receptor set was obtained from a person between 18 and 65 years old who received the Ad26.COV2.S COVID-19 vaccine or a placebo.

This CDR3 reads CATSKGQNYGYTF. The DNA for the CDR3 is TGTGCCACCTCAAAGGGGCAGAACTATGGCTACACCTTC. The chain links TRBV19 to TRBJ1-2, with a possible D match to TRBD1 (5 bases). The CDR3 length is 13 residues. Deletions cut 10 bases from V and 2 bases from J, with 14 bases between. Looked up from germline, CDR1 is LNHDA and CDR2 is SQIVND (reference sequence).

This chain connects TRBV7-2 to TRBJ1-1; perhaps TRBD1 as D (5 bases). Germline V lookup: CDR1 SGHTA, CDR2 FQGNSA. The CDR3 sequence is 13 residues long. Trimming took 1 base from V and 7 from J, leaving 10 bases between them. The CDR3 DNA follows: TGTGCCAGCAGCTTAGGAGGGGCTGGTGAAGCTTTCTTT. It codes for CASSLGGAGEAFF.

The rearrangement joins TRBV29-1 to TRBJ2-6; D is possibly TRBD2 (6 bases). The germline gives CDR1 SQVTM, CDR2 ANQGSEA. This CDR3 contains 18 residues. The V end lost 1 base, the J end lost 0 bases, and 16 bases lay between the germline ends. In DNA, the CDR3 is TGCAGCGTTGAAGGTCCCGCTAGCGTGGACTCTGGGGCCAACGTCCTGACTTTC. Its translation: CSVEGPASVDSGANVLTF.

The V gene is TRBV4-1, the J gene TRBJ2-3, with 7 bases that match TRBD2. J lost 5 bases, V lost 2 bases, and 10 bases had no gene match. Looked up from germline, CDR1 is MGHRA and CDR2 is YSYEKL. The CDR3 has 16 amino acids. The CDR3 nucleotides read TGCGCCAGCAGCCAAAGCGGACTAGAAGGGAGAGATACGCAGTATTTT. Translating gives CASSQSGLEGRDTQYF.

The rearrangement links TRBV11-3 to TRBJ2-1; 10 bases are a match to TRBD2. The CDR3 consists of 16 residues. Germline V gene lookup returns CDR1 SGHNT and CDR2 YENEEA. V lost 5 bases to trimming and J lost 8 bases; unmatched junction nucleotides: 12. CDR3: CASSTGSLAGDDEQFF. The CDR3 DNA follows: TGTGCCAGCAGCACAGGCAGCCTAGCGGGAGATGATGAGCAGTTCTTC.

The gene calls are TRBV5-1 and TRBJ1-4, with D possibly being TRBD1 (5 bases). This CDR3 is 15 amino acids long. V was trimmed by 7 bases and J by 4 bases, leaving 17 bases between them. The V gene's germline CDR1 is SGHRS and CDR2 YFSETQ. The CDR3 DNA reads TGCGCCAGCCCCCGAGGTGACAGACATAATGAAAAACTGTTTTTT. Translation gives CASPRGDRHNEKLFF. Based on the CDR3 plus reference TRBV5-1 and TRBJ1-4, the full variable domain is KAGVTQTPRYLIKTRGQQVTLSCSPISGHRSVSWYQQTPGQGLQFLFEYFSETQRNKGNFPGRFSGRQFSNSRSEMNVSTLELGDSALYLCASPRGDRHNEKLFFGSGTQLSVL.

V gene TRBV7-9 combines with J gene TRBJ2-2, with 9 bases identical to TRBD2. V trimming: 7 bases; J trimming: 6 bases; junction bases outside the gene matches: 9. Germline V gene lookup returns CDR1 SEHNR and CDR2 FQNEAQ (reference sequence). The CDR3 totals 15 residues. CDR3 protein: CASTPLAGAAGELFF. In DNA, the CDR3 is TGTGCCAGCACTCCGTTAGCGGGAGCGGCCGGGGAGCTGTTTTTT.

The CDR3 nucleotides read TGTGCCAGCAGCGACCGGGACCGCGGAAACACCATATATTTT. It is translated as CASSDRDRGNTIYF. The V call is TRBV3-1 (or the pseudogene TRBV3-2), the J call TRBJ1-3; possible D gene TRBD1, 5 bases. Trimming shortened V by 5 bases and J by 4 bases, and 12 bases separated the two germline ends. The CDR3 spans 14 residues. The V gene's germline CDR1 is LGHDT and CDR2 YNNKEL (reference sequence).

The rearrangement links TRBV27 to TRBJ2-7; no reliable D call. Germline CDR1 and CDR2: MNHEY and SMNVEV (reference sequence). The CDR3 sequence is 17 residues long. V was pared by 5 bases and J by 3 bases, with 23 bases between. Here the CDR3 DNA reads TGTGCCAGCAGTCCCCTCCCCTCTACCACCAGACTCTACGAGCAGTACGTC. Residues: CASSPLPSTTRLYEQYV.

The genes are TRBV7-2 and TRBJ2-6; D gene uncertain. Looked up from germline, CDR1 is SGHTA and CDR2 is FQGNSA. CDR3 length: 14 residues. With 5 bases removed from V and 0 bases from J, the gap between germline ends came to 5 bases. CDR3: CASSAFSGANVLTF. CDR3 DNA: TGTGCCAGCAGCGCCTTCTCTGGGGCCAACGTCCTGACTTTC.

The gene calls are TRBV19 and TRBJ1-1, with unresolved D. V lost 6 bases and J 5 bases, leaving 13 bases between the germline ends. Germline lookup yields CDR1 LNHDA and CDR2 SQIVND (reference sequence). The CDR3 loop spans 13 amino acids. In nucleotides, the CDR3 is TGTGCCAGTAGGAGATCGTGGGTTACTGAAGCTTTCTTT. Protein: CASRRSWVTEAFF.

V and J are TRBV10-3 and TRBJ2-1; TRBD2 matches at 8 bases. Per germline, CDR1 ENHRY and CDR2 SYGVKD. This CDR3 is 15 amino acids long. The J segment lost 0 bases and the V segment lost 11 bases, leaving 9 bases of the junction unmatched. The DNA for the CDR3 is TGTGCCTCCAGTAGCGGGGAGCCCTCCTACAATGAGCAGTTCTTC. This gives the protein CASSSGEPSYNEQFF.

The chain employs TRBV11-2 and TRBJ2-7; D gene ambiguous. V was clipped by 1 base and J by 4 bases, with 14 bases between them. The V gene's germline CDR1 is SGHAT and CDR2 FQNNGV. The CDR3 is 15 amino acids. The CDR3, as DNA: TGTGCCAGCAGCTTAGTCATGGCAGTTATGTACGAGCAGTACGTC. Residues: CASSLVMAVMYEQYV.

The CDR3 sequence: CASSVGDREAFF. Written as DNA, the CDR3 is TGTGCCAGCAGCGTAGGGGACAGGGAAGCTTTCTTT. The rearrangement links TRBV9 to TRBJ1-1; 8 bases are shared with TRBD1. Germline V CDR1 and CDR2: SGDLS, YYNGEE. V lost 0 bases, J lost 8 bases, and 0 bases stayed unmatched. The CDR3 covers 12 residues.

J is TRBJ1-2 and V is TRBV10-2; D unresolved. Germline loops: CDR1 WSHSY, CDR2 SAAADI. The CDR3 has 12 amino acids. Trimming shortened V by 3 bases and J by 2 bases, and 4 bases separated the two germline ends. CDR3 sequence (DNA): TGCGCCAGCAGTGAACAGAACTATGGCTACACCTTC. It translates to CASSEQNYGYTF.

The chain employs TRBV7-9 and TRBJ1-3; D is perhaps TRBD1 (6 bases). CDR1 and CDR2 (germline): SEHNR, FQNEAQ (reference sequence). The length of the CDR3 is 15 residues. V dropped 1 base and J dropped 4 bases, with 11 bases sitting between them. This CDR3 is CASSLGPGQGNTIYF. The CDR3 DNA reads as TGTGCCAGCAGCTTAGGTCCGGGACAAGGAAACACCATATATTTT.

The V and J genes are TRBV3-1 (or the pseudogene TRBV3-2) and TRBJ2-7, with D hard to call. This CDR3 spans 14 amino acids. From germline, CDR1 is LGHDT and CDR2 YNNKEL (reference sequence). Trimming shortened V by 3 bases and J by 4 bases, and 13 bases separated the two germline ends. The DNA for the CDR3 is TGTGCCAGCAGCCATCGTGCAGGCCTGTACGAGCAGTACGTC. This codes for CASSHRAGLYEQYV.

The chain has TRBV19 and TRBJ1-2; 9 nucleotides agree with TRBD1. CDR1 and CDR2 from the germline V gene are LNHDA and SQIVND (reference sequence). CDR3 length: 12 residues. Trimming took 11 bases from V and 6 from J; bases not matched to a gene: 7. The CDR3 DNA reads TGTGCCTCCGGGACAGGGTATAATGGCTACACCTTC. Encoded protein: CASGTGYNGYTF. The whole variable domain, remainder taken from reference TRBV19 and TRBJ1-2, is DGGITQSPKYLFRKEGQNVTLSCEQNLNHDAMYWYRQDPGQGLRLIYYSQIVNDFQKGDIAEGYSVSREKKESFPLTVTSAQKNPTAFYLCASGTGYNGYTFGSGTRLTVV.

This clone was picked up one time. V gene TRBV6-6 combines with J gene TRBJ1-2; D might be TRBD1 (6 bases). The CDR3 runs 13 residues. The germline gives CDR1 MNHNY, CDR2 SVGAGI (reference sequence). V was cut by 6 bases and J by 2 bases, with 10 bases left in between. The CDR3 DNA reads TGTGCCAGCAGCCCAGGGGCCAACTATGGCTACACCTTC. Its protein product is CASSPGANYGYTF.

V is TRBV6-2 or TRBV6-3 and J is TRBJ1-1, with D unclear. V was pared by 5 bases and J by 4 bases, with 17 bases between. CDR1 and CDR2 (germline): MNHEY, SVGEGT. There are 15 residues in the CDR3. CDR3 amino acids: CASSQPGLLVTEAFF. The CDR3 coding sequence is TGTGCCAGCAGTCAACCGGGCTTGCTGGTCACTGAAGCTTTCTTT.

This clone was observed a handful of times. This rearrangement joins TRBV29-1 to TRBJ1-2; D gene unclear. V was trimmed by 4 bases and J by 7 bases, leaving 7 bases between them. Germline CDR1 is SQVTM and CDR2 is ANQGSEA. CDR3 length: 10 amino acids. CDR3 in amino acids: CSVGAGGYTF. CDR3 bases: TGCAGCGTTGGGGCCGGTGGCTACACCTTC.

This clone is a singleton in its sample. The chain uses TRBV1 and TRBJ1-5; the table's D call of TRBD1 was not tested on the DNA. TRBV1 corresponds to a pseudogene. The CDR3 consists of 15 residues. CDR3 protein: CTSSHEDRDRQPQHF. DNA of the CDR3: TGCACCAGCAGCCACGAGGACAGGGACAGGCAGCCCCAGCATTTT.

CDR3 DNA sequence: TGTGCCAGCAGCTTAGCCACGGGGACCTGGAGGACCGGGGAGCTGTTTTTT. This gives the protein CASSLATGTWRTGELFF. The rearrangement joins TRBV7-2 to TRBJ2-2, with D possibly called TRBD1 or TRBD2 (5 bases each). CDR1 is SGHTA and CDR2 is FQGNSA in the germline V gene. Trimming stripped 0 bases from V and 5 bases from J, with 16 bases between. The CDR3 is 17 residues long.